The 17 T cell receptor beta chains reported below all come from one sample, sequenced in a study of blood T cell repertoires in COVID-19. The assay was immunoSEQ multiplex PCR, and TCRdb's table has in-frame clones only and misses some. The sample has roughly 200,000 clones; 78% are singletons. The sequenced sample consisted of peripheral blood. These receptors all come from a woman of 80 years or more with active or convalescent COVID-19.

CDR3 in DNA: TGTGCCAGCGTCGGTGCCGGTCTGGGCTACACCTTC. Translated: CASVGAGLGYTF. The rearrangement joins TRBV6-5 to TRBJ1-2; D is ambiguous. V was pared by 8 bases and J by 8 bases, with 15 bases between. The CDR3 covers 12 residues. Germline CDR1 and CDR2: MNHEY and SVGAGI.

The chain employs TRBV28 and TRBJ1-6, with 7 bases lining up with TRBD1. The CDR3 runs 17 residues. V lost 4 bases and J lost 7; bases outside the gene matches: 13. Germline CDR1 reads MDHEN; CDR2 reads SYDVKM. The CDR3 reads CASSSTRDSLTNSPLHF. CDR3 coding DNA: TGTGCCAGCAGTTCCACCCGGGACAGCCTTACCAATTCACCCCTCCACTTT.

The rearrangement joins TRBV2 to TRBJ1-2; no clear D. V lost 3 bases and J lost 4, with 15 bases in between. Germline CDR1 is SNHLY and CDR2 is FYNNEI. The CDR3 extends over 15 amino acids. The CDR3 reads CASSDRGRQTYGYTF. CDR3 in DNA: TGTGCCAGCAGTGATAGAGGTCGGCAGACCTATGGCTACACCTTC. Filled out from reference TRBV2 and TRBJ1-2, the complete variable domain reads EPEVTQTPSHQVTQMGQEVILRCVPISNHLYFYWYRQILGQKVEFLVSFYNNEISEKSEIFDDQFSVERPDGSNFTLKIRSTKLEDSAMYFCASSDRGRQTYGYTFGSGTRLTVV.

The genes are TRBV9 and TRBJ2-5; a possible D gene is TRBD1 (6 bases). Germline V CDR1 and CDR2: SGDLS, YYNGEE. This CDR3 region has 14 residues. V was cut by 3 bases and J by 5 bases, with 14 bases left in between. The chain's CDR3 is CASSAGVGLETQYF. The CDR3 DNA sequence: TGTGCCAGCAGCGCAGGGGTGGGGTTGGAGACCCAGTACTTC.

The chain couples TRBV5-5 to TRBJ1-2; TRBD1 aligns across 10 bases. Germline assignment: CDR1 SGHKS and CDR2 YYEKEE (reference sequence). After removal of 0 bases from V and 4 bases from J, the junction contained 0 bases not matched to a gene. The length of the CDR3 is 14 residues. DNA of the CDR3: TGTGCCAGCAGCTTGGGGACAGGGGGCTATGGCTACACCTTC. Encoded protein: CASSLGTGGYGYTF.

This chain links TRBV4-1 with TRBJ2-1; 7 nucleotides align to TRBD2. Germline V gives CDR1 MGHRA, CDR2 YSYEKL. The CDR3 runs to 17 residues. After removal of 0 bases from V and 0 bases from J, the junction contained 5 bases not matched to a gene. DNA of the CDR3: TGCGCCAGCAGCCAAGAAGGTCGGGGGGACTCCTACAATGAGCAGTTCTTC. Translated, it gives CASSQEGRGDSYNEQFF.

The chain has TRBV4-1 and TRBJ2-5, with D possibly TRBD1 on 7 matching bases. V lost 5 bases to trimming and J lost 5 bases, with 18 bases between them. The CDR3 loop spans 15 amino acids. Germline V gene lookup returns CDR1 MGHRA and CDR2 YSYEKL. The chain's CDR3 is CASSTGSRGRETQYF. CDR3 DNA sequence: TGCGCCAGCAGCACGGGTTCCAGGGGGAGGGAGACCCAGTACTTC.

This clone appeared a few times. V usage is TRBV4-1 and J usage is TRBJ2-5; tentatively, D is TRBD1 (5 bases). CDR3 size: 13 residues. Between the trimmed V and J ends, which lost 2 bases and 5 bases, there was a span of 9 bases. Germline values: CDR1 MGHRA, CDR2 YSYEKL. The CDR3 bases are TGCGCCAGCAGCCAACAGGGTGCGGAGACCCAGTACTTC. Amino acids: CASSQQGAETQYF.

This sequence joins TRBV12-3 or TRBV12-4 and TRBJ2-2; D is uncertain. V lost 7 bases, J lost 8 bases, and 8 bases lay in between. The CDR3 consists of 11 residues. CDR3 sequence reads: CASKRSGELFF. DNA for the CDR3: TGTGCCAGCAAGAGGTCAGGGGAGCTGTTTTTT.

This chain links TRBV5-1 with TRBJ2-5, with 11 nucleotides matching TRBD2. Germline assignment: CDR1 SGHRS and CDR2 YFSETQ. CDR3 length: 15 amino acids. Trimming removed 4 bases from V and 5 bases from J; junction bases left unmatched: 7. CDR3 bases: TGCGCCAGCAGCGTTAGCGGGGGGGAATGGGAGACCCAGTACTTC. It yields the protein CASSVSGGEWETQYF.

The V call is TRBV4-3, the J call TRBJ1-4; perhaps TRBD1 as D (6 bases). V dropped 4 bases and J dropped 4 bases, with 10 bases sitting between them. This CDR3 is built from 14 residues. CDR1 LGHNA and CDR2 YSLEER come from the germline V gene. As DNA, the CDR3 is TGCGCCAGCAGCCGAGGCAGGGGTAATGAAAAACTGTTTTTT. Translating it yields CASSRGRGNEKLFF.

This clone was recorded only once. V gene TRBV7-9 combines with J gene TRBJ2-3; D call uncertain. V was shortened by 2 bases and J by 4 bases, with 10 bases between the two germline ends. This CDR3 is 14 amino acids long. Germline lookup yields CDR1 SEHNR and CDR2 FQNEAQ (reference sequence). The CDR3 DNA follows: TGTGCCAGCAGCTTATTCAGTGGTCCAGATACGCAGTATTTT. Encoded protein: CASSLFSGPDTQYF.

The chain couples TRBV10-3 to TRBJ1-2, with 9 bases fitting TRBD1. V lost 6 bases to trimming and J lost 7 bases; unmatched junction nucleotides: 6. CDR1 is ENHRY and CDR2 is SYGVKD in the germline V gene. The CDR3 consists of 13 residues. In DNA, the CDR3 is TGTGCCATCAGGGGTGGGGACAGGGTTGGCTACACCTTC. As protein: CAIRGGDRVGYTF.

V and J are TRBV18 and TRBJ1-3; D remains ambiguous. Trimming cost V 2 bases and J 4 bases, with 9 bases left between them. The CDR3 is 14 amino acids. The germline gives CDR1 KGHSH, CDR2 LQKENI. The DNA for the CDR3 is TGTGCCAGCTCACCATCGGCGGGAGGAAACACCATATATTTT. This gives the protein CASSPSAGGNTIYF.

This clone was seen a handful of times. This chain connects TRBV19 to TRBJ1-3; TRBD1 might be the D (6 bases). Per the germline V gene, CDR1 is LNHDA and CDR2 is SQIVND (reference sequence). The CDR3 is 14 residues long. Trimming stripped 9 bases from V and 1 base from J, with 13 bases between. The CDR3 spells CASTEQGSGNTIYF. CDR3 nucleotide sequence: TGTGCCAGCACCGAACAGGGATCTGGAAACACCATATATTTT.

The chain is built from TRBV7-2 and TRBJ2-2, with D possibly matching TRBD2 (6 bases). The CDR3 loop spans 16 amino acids. CDR1 and CDR2 (germline): SGHTA, FQGNSA. V shed 0 bases and J shed 6 bases, with 14 bases lying between them. CDR3 protein: CASSLASTSSPGELFF. The DNA of the CDR3 is TGTGCCAGCAGCTTAGCATCGACTAGTTCTCCCGGGGAGCTGTTTTTT. Combining the CDR3 with reference TRBV7-2 and TRBJ2-2 gives the whole variable domain GAGVSQSPSNKVTEKGKDVELRCDPISGHTALYWYRQSLGQGLEFLIYFQGNSAPDKSGLPSDRFSAERTGGSVSTLTIQRTQQEDSAVYLCASSLASTSSPGELFFGEGSRLTVL.

V usage is TRBV5-6 and J usage is TRBJ1-3; the D is unclear. The CDR3 has 16 amino acids. V dropped 1 base and J dropped 0 bases, with 11 bases sitting between them. CDR1 and CDR2 (germline): SGHDT, YYEEEE. The CDR3 protein is CASSLLGGHSGNTIYF. The CDR3 DNA reads as TGTGCCAGCAGCTTGTTAGGCGGTCACTCTGGAAACACCATATATTTT. The full variable domain, completed using reference TRBV5-6 and TRBJ1-3, is DAGVTQSPTHLIKTRGQQVTLRCSPKSGHDTVSWYQQALGQGPQFIFQYYEEEERQRGNFPDRFSGHQFPNYSSELNVNALLLGDSALYLCASSLLGGHSGNTIYFGEGSWLTVV.